These 22 T cell receptor beta chains were sequenced from one sample in a study of CD8+ T cells in alopecia areata. Sequencing relied on a cDNA template that was reverse transcribed from extracted RNA. The assay was immunoSEQ multiplex PCR, and TCRdb's table has in-frame clones only and misses some. The table has about 150,000 clones, more than 55% seen once. The sequenced material came from CD8+ T cells sorted from blood. Receptor source: a human donor in good health.

The chain links TRBV7-9 to TRBJ2-7, with TRBD2 as a possible D gene (6 bases). The V and J ends lost 11 bases and 2 bases respectively, with 13 bases between them. Germline V gives CDR1 SEHNR, CDR2 FQNEAQ (reference sequence). CDR3 length equals 12 residues. CDR3 amino acids: CAAGPSAYEQYF. The CDR3 DNA reads TGTGCCGCCGGTCCTAGCGCCTACGAGCAGTACTTC. The full variable domain, in which reference TRBV7-9 and TRBJ2-7 provide the parts outside the CDR3, is DTGVSQNPRHKITKRGQNVTFRCDPISEHNRLYWYRQTLGQGPEFLTYFQNEAQLEKSRLLSDRFSAERPKGSFSTLEIQRTEQGDSAMYLCAAGPSAYEQYFGPGTRLTVT.

This clone has just a few counts. CDR3 in amino acids: CSVVTRNGYTF. DNA of the CDR3: TGCAGCGTTGTGACGAGGAATGGCTACACCTTC. The rearrangement joins TRBV29-1 to TRBJ1-2; D is uncertain. The CDR3 consists of 11 residues. Trimming left V 4 bases short and J 6 bases short, with 9 bases between. Germline CDR1 and CDR2: SQVTM and ANQGSEA.

The chain uses TRBV2 and TRBJ1-5; D is unclear. CDR1 is SNHLY, CDR2 FYNNEI, per germline. V was shortened by 2 bases and J by 3 bases, with 8 bases between the two germline ends. This CDR3 spans 14 amino acids. The CDR3 nucleotides read TGTGCCAGCAGTGAAAGCCCGTACAATCAGCCCCAGCATTTT. It specifies CASSESPYNQPQHF. The full variable domain, its missing parts supplied by reference TRBV2 and TRBJ1-5, is EPEVTQTPSHQVTQMGQEVILRCVPISNHLYFYWYRQILGQKVEFLVSFYNNEISEKSEIFDDQFSVERPDGSNFTLKIRSTKLEDSAMYFCASSESPYNQPQHFGDGTRLSIL.

V is TRBV4-2 and J is TRBJ2-5; 13 bases line up with TRBD2. Looked up from germline, CDR1 is LGHNA and CDR2 is YNFKEQ. The CDR3 runs 15 residues. V lost 9 bases, J lost 2 bases, and 6 bases stayed unmatched. Here the CDR3 reads CASSSTSGRQETQYF. The CDR3 DNA is TGTGCCAGTTCATCGACTAGCGGGAGGCAAGAGACCCAGTACTTC.

The chain has TRBV9 and TRBJ1-1; weak D call: TRBD1 (5 bases). The CDR3 is made up of 12 amino acids. CDR1 and CDR2 from the germline V gene are SGDLS and YYNGEE. V was trimmed by 9 bases and J by 7 bases, leaving 16 bases between them. The CDR3 sequence: CATRGQHGEAFF. For the CDR3, the DNA is TGTGCCACCCGGGGCCAGCATGGTGAAGCTTTCTTT. The whole variable domain, remainder taken from reference TRBV9 and TRBJ1-1, is DSGVTQTPKHLITATGQRVTLRCSPRSGDLSVYWYQQSLDQGLQFLIQYYNGEERAKGNILERFSAQQFPDLHSELNLSSLELGDSALYFCATRGQHGEAFFGQGTRLTVV.

The chain couples TRBV11-2 to TRBJ2-7; no firm D call. The CDR3 is 15 amino acids. V lost 1 base and J 3 bases, leaving 13 bases between the germline ends. The germline V gene has CDR1 SGHAT and CDR2 FQNNGV. In nucleotides, the CDR3 is TGTGCCAGCAGCTTAGCTTCCGGGCATCTCTACGAGCAGTACTTC. Protein: CASSLASGHLYEQYF.

This clone was picked up a small number of times. This CDR3 is CSVEGGNTEAFF. In DNA, the CDR3 is TGCAGCGTTGAAGGCGGGAACACTGAAGCTTTCTTT. The V gene is TRBV29-1, the J gene TRBJ1-1; D remains unclear. The CDR3 extends over 12 amino acids. The V end was cut by 1 base, the J end by 1 base, with 4 bases between. Per germline, CDR1 SQVTM and CDR2 ANQGSEA.

This clone came up a few times. This may come from a read error, since a much larger clone is one base off. The V and J genes are TRBV6-1 and TRBJ2-1; TRBD2 aligns across 14 bases. The CDR3 runs to 15 residues. Germline lookup yields CDR1 MNHNS and CDR2 SASEGT. With 3 bases clipped from V and 6 bases from J, the junction kept 1 base outside the gene matches. The CDR3 nucleotides read TGTGCCAGCAGTGAGGGGACTAGCGGGAGCAATGAGCAGTTCTTC. Translating gives CASSEGTSGSNEQFF.

A remark on this clone: The sample contains more than one DNA sequence encoding this CDR3. CDR3 nucleotides: TGTGCCAGCAGCCTAGCTGATACGCAGTATTTT. Amino acids: CASSLADTQYF. The rearrangement joins TRBV27 to TRBJ2-3, with D possibly being TRBD2 (5 bases). Germline values: CDR1 MNHEY, CDR2 SMNVEV (reference sequence). Trimming left V 6 bases short and J 6 bases short, with 7 bases between. The CDR3 is 11 amino acids.

The rearrangement joins TRBV9 to TRBJ2-1; D ambiguous. CDR1 SGDLS and CDR2 YYNGEE come from the germline V gene. The CDR3 runs 16 residues. Deletions cut 5 bases from V and 2 bases from J, with 17 bases between. The CDR3 DNA reads TGTGCCAGCAGTGGAGATATGGGGTGGGCCTACAATGAGCAGTTCTTC. This translates into CASSGDMGWAYNEQFF.

The chain recombines TRBV25-1 with TRBJ2-5, with unresolved D. V gave up 7 bases and J gave up 2 bases, with 23 bases separating them. CDR1 is MGHDK and CDR2 is SYGVNS in the germline V gene. CDR3 size: 17 residues. In DNA, the CDR3 is TGTGCCAGCATGGCCAGTTGGGCGGATAGACAACAAGAGACCCAGTACTTC. Protein product: CASMASWADRQQETQYF. Full variable domain (rest looked up from reference TRBV25-1 and TRBJ2-5): EADIYQTPRYLVIGTGKKITLECSQTMGHDKMYWYQQDPGMELHLIHYSYGVNSTEKGDLSSESTVSRIRTEHFPLTLESARPSHTSQYLCASMASWADRQQETQYFGPGTRLLVL.

This clone appeared once. V and J are TRBV4-1 and TRBJ2-7; perhaps D is TRBD1 or TRBD2 (5 bases each). The V gene lost 5 bases and the J gene lost 0 bases, with 8 bases spanning the gap. Germline CDR1 and CDR2: MGHRA and YSYEKL. This CDR3 has 13 amino acids. As DNA, the CDR3 is TGCGCCAGCAGCAGGGGACCCTCCTACGAGCAGTACTTC. Amino acid sequence: CASSRGPSYEQYF.

This chain joins TRBV6-5 and TRBJ2-2; D may be TRBD1 (5 bases). The CDR3 is made up of 15 amino acids. Trimming removed 0 bases at V and 1 base at J, with 6 bases between. Germline-derived CDR1 and CDR2 are MNHEY and SVGAGI. The CDR3, as DNA: TGTGCCAGCAGTTACTCTAGGGGGAACACCGGGGAGCTGTTTTTT. Its translation is CASSYSRGNTGELFF.

The chain employs TRBV14 and TRBJ1-2; D is uncertain. This CDR3 is 17 amino acids long. V lost 3 bases to trimming and J lost 3 bases, with 20 bases between them. The germline CDR1 and CDR2 sequences are SGHDN and FVKESK. In DNA form, the CDR3 reads TGTGCCAGCAGCCAGGTTTGGGGTCATCCTGGGGACTATGGCTACACCTTC. Residues: CASSQVWGHPGDYGYTF.

The J gene is TRBJ1-5, the V gene TRBV19; 9 nucleotides match TRBD1. This CDR3 is built from 17 residues. Germline loops: CDR1 LNHDA, CDR2 SQIVND (reference sequence). With 3 bases clipped from V and 4 bases from J, the junction kept 10 bases outside the gene matches. The CDR3 protein is CASSIPGTGSLNQPQHF. The DNA of the CDR3 is TGTGCCAGTAGTATCCCAGGGACAGGGAGCTTGAATCAGCCCCAGCATTTT. Full variable domain (remainder filled in from reference TRBV19 and TRBJ1-5): DGGITQSPKYLFRKEGQNVTLSCEQNLNHDAMYWYRQDPGQGLRLIYYSQIVNDFQKGDIAEGYSVSREKKESFPLTVTSAQKNPTAFYLCASSIPGTGSLNQPQHFGDGTRLSIL.

In its sample, this clone was seen a few times. The chain links TRBV27 to TRBJ2-7; TRBD2 is a possible D gene (6 bases). Germline CDR1 is MNHEY and CDR2 is SMNVEV (reference sequence). Trimming stripped 3 bases from V and 4 bases from J, with 10 bases between. This CDR3 region has 13 residues. The CDR3 here is CASSLSGDYEQYF. Written as DNA, the CDR3 is TGTGCCAGCAGTTTGTCGGGGGATTACGAGCAGTACTTC.

Here the CDR3 DNA reads TGCGCCAGCAGCTTAACTAACAGGAATCAAGCTTTCTTT. It translates to CASSLTNRNQAFF. The chain employs TRBV5-1 and TRBJ1-1; D is perhaps TRBD1 (5 bases). Germline V gene lookup returns CDR1 SGHRS and CDR2 YFSETQ. V lost 2 bases and J lost 9, with 14 bases in between. CDR3 size: 13 residues.

Concerning this clone: Other DNA sequences in this specimen translate into the identical CDR3. V usage is TRBV25-1 and J usage is TRBJ2-7; maybe TRBD1 (6 bases). The CDR3 spans 11 residues. The germline V gene encodes CDR1 MGHDK and CDR2 SYGVNS. V lost 9 bases, J lost 4 bases, and 10 bases lay in between. The CDR3 is CASSRGYEQYF. CDR3 nucleotides: TGTGCCAGTTCCAGGGGATACGAGCAGTACTTC.

The chain carries TRBV29-1 and TRBJ1-1; D gene unclear. The V and J ends lost 2 bases and 0 bases respectively, with 10 bases between them. This CDR3 region has 14 residues. CDR1 is SQVTM and CDR2 is ANQGSEA in the germline V gene. CDR3 nucleotides: TGCAGCGTTGAATGGCCAGAGATGAACACTGAAGCTTTCTTT. The encoded protein is CSVEWPEMNTEAFF. The whole variable domain, filled in from reference TRBV29-1 and TRBJ1-1, reads SAVISQKPSRDICQRGTSLTIQCQVDSQVTMMFWYRQQPGQSLTLIATANQGSEATYESGFVIDKFPISRPNLTFSTLTVSNMSPEDSSIYLCSVEWPEMNTEAFFGQGTRLTVV.

V and J are TRBV27 and TRBJ2-3; no reliable D call. Germline V CDR1 and CDR2: MNHEY, SMNVEV (reference sequence). The V end was cut by 8 bases, the J end by 3 bases, with 15 bases between. The CDR3 is 14 residues long. For the CDR3, the DNA is TGTGCCAGCTCCCCAGCTAGAGTGACAGATACGCAGTATTTT. Translating it yields CASSPARVTDTQYF.

The chain is built from TRBV6-5 and TRBJ2-7, with TRBD1 matching over 10 bases. The CDR3 loop spans 14 amino acids. V dropped 6 bases and J dropped 4; count of bases not matched to a gene: 6. CDR1 MNHEY and CDR2 SVGAGI come from the germline V gene. The CDR3 sequence: CASRPGTGVYEQYF. CDR3 DNA: TGTGCCAGCAGACCAGGGACAGGGGTTTACGAGCAGTACTTC.

The chain has TRBV20-1 and TRBJ1-2, with D hard to call. CDR1 and CDR2 (germline): DFQATT, SNEGSKA (reference sequence). This CDR3 has 11 residues. With 6 bases removed from V and 4 bases from J, the gap between germline ends came to 9 bases. The chain's CDR3 is CSALTIYGYTF. CDR3 coding DNA: TGCAGTGCCCTGACTATCTATGGCTACACCTTC.